This T cell receptor (beta chain) is from a study of CD8 T cells in Susac syndrome. Study in general: Patients with Susac syndrome had blood drawn and were at that point therapy-naive, on corticosteroids, or on intravenous immunoglobulin alone.

Random hexamers served to reverse transcribe roughly 0.5 to 1 ug RNA. A single record per CDR3 protein comes from TCRdb applying MiXCR to the immunoSEQ multiplex PCR reads. The sample has 120,000 or so distinct CDR3 sequences, around 94% seen once; the top ten hold more than 0.2%. The study, taken as a whole, reports: The greatest CD8+ clonal expansion in Susac occurred in TEMRA cells and in active patients.

TEMRA cells were FACS-enriched, unlike CD8+ and CD4+ T cells, which were negatively isolated. There are 15 residues in the CDR3. Germline loops: CDR1 LGHDT, CDR2 YNNKEL (reference sequence). After removal of 4 bases from V and 5 bases from J, the junction contained 4 bases not matched to a gene. This clonotype has just one count. Its antigen is still unknown. Sequenced: CD8+ T cells from PBMCs. The rearrangement links TRBV3-1 to TRBJ2-5, with 13 bases fitting TRBD2. The TCR originated in a human donor with Susac syndrome. The CDR3 bases are TGTGCCAGCAGCCCCTCGACTAGCGGGAGGGAGACCCAGTACTTC. Translation gives CASSPSTSGRETQYF.